These T cell receptor beta chains were read from a single sample in a study of sequential checkpoint blockade in melanoma. The data were produced by immunoSEQ multiplex PCR, yet TCRdb's version contains in-frame clones alone and is incomplete. The sample holds under 20,000 clones, roughly 72% seen once. Sequenced material: CD8+ T cells sorted from blood (inferred from file names), taken from a patient given nivolumab and ipilimumab in sequence. These TCRs come from a human donor with melanoma. Both conserved end residues are part of each CDR3. D genes are given only for firm matches. The size entry is marked missing in some rows and otherwise reads once, few, many or a size class.

-	TRBV27	TRBJ2-3	TRBD2	TGTGCCAGCAGTACAGGACTAGCGGGAGTTACAGATACGCAGTATTTT	CASSTGLAGVTDTQYF
once	TRBV27	TRBJ2-4	TRBD1	TGTGCCCGTGGGGGCGACAGGGGTCACAAAAACATTCAGTACTTC	CARGGDRGHKNIQYF
-	TRBV4-3	TRBJ2-7	-	TGCGCCAGCAGCCTCACCGCGCGCGGCAGAAGCTCCTACGAGCAGTACTTC	CASSLTARGRSSYEQYF
-	TRBV7-6	TRBJ2-7	-	TGTGCCAGCAGCTTGCGGGGCGGGTCCTACGAGCAGTACTTC	CASSLRGGSYEQYF
-	TRBV4-1	TRBJ2-3	TRBD2	TGCGCCAGCACCCCATCTAGCGGGGGACCAGATACGCAGTATTTT	CASTPSSGGPDTQYF
-	TRBV4-3	TRBJ1-3	-	TGCGCCAGCAGCCAAGATCCACCAGGGGACTCTGGAAACACCATATATTTT	CASSQDPPGDSGNTIYF
-	TRBV28	TRBJ1-6	-	TGTGCCAGCAGTTTGGCAGACTATAATTCACCCCTCCACTTT	CASSLADYNSPLHF
-	TRBV7-9	TRBJ2-7	-	TGTGCCAGCAGCTTTTCAGAATTGGCTCTCTACGAGCAGTACTTC	CASSFSELALYEQYF
-	TRBV4-3	TRBJ2-7	-	TGCGCCAGCAGCCAAGGTCCACCAGGTGATTCTTACGAGCAGTACTTC	CASSQGPPGDSYEQYF
-	TRBV28	TRBJ2-1	TRBD1	TGTGCCAGCAGGATACAGGGGGCGGATGAGCAGTTCTTC	CASRIQGADEQFF
-	TRBV7-2	TRBJ2-5	-	TGTGCCAGCAGCTTAGCGAACAGGGACAAACAGACCCAGTACTTC	CASSLANRDKQTQYF
-	TRBV10-3	TRBJ2-2	TRBD1	TGTGCCATCGGTACAGGGGCGAACACCGGGGAGCTGTTTTTT	CAIGTGANTGELFF
few	TRBV11-1	TRBJ2-7	TRBD1	TGTGCCAGCAGCTTGCCGGGACAGGGGGGTGAGCAGTACTTC	CASSLPGQGGEQYF
-	TRBV5-4	TRBJ1-1	-	TGTGCCAGCAGCCCTTCCGGGGAGGGTTCGGTGAACACTGAAGCTTTCTTT	CASSPSGEGSVNTEAFF
-	TRBV27	TRBJ1-2	-	TGTGCCAGCAGTTTATCGAGTACAGCCGCCTATGGCTACACCTTC	CASSLSSTAAYGYTF
-	TRBV28	TRBJ2-7	-	TGTGCCAGCAGCCCTGGGGGCAGGGACTACGAGCAGTACTTC	CASSPGGRDYEQYF